One and the same sample provided the 6 T cell receptor beta chains below, sequenced in a study of blood T cell repertoires in COVID-19. Using immunoSEQ multiplex PCR, the repertoire was profiled, and TCRdb retains in-frame clones only, with some absent. Among about 350,000 clones listed, about 90% were seen once. Sample: PBMCs or T cells enriched from blood (not recorded which). The receptors were sampled from a woman aged 30 to 39 who had recovered from COVID-19.

The rearrangement joins TRBV12-5 to TRBJ2-3; the D is unclear. The CDR3 totals 14 residues. The ends were cut back, 5 bases at V and 2 bases at J, with 11 bases in the middle. CDR1 and CDR2 from the germline V gene are LGHNT and FRNRAP. The CDR3: CASGANQDTDTQYF. In nucleotides, the CDR3 is TGTGCTAGTGGTGCTAACCAGGACACAGATACGCAGTATTTT.

This rearrangement joins TRBV28 to TRBJ1-2, with unresolved D. V lost 7 bases and J 3 bases, leaving 15 bases between the germline ends. Germline loops: CDR1 MDHEN, CDR2 SYDVKM. The CDR3 is made up of 14 amino acids. The CDR3 sequence is CASTQGRWDYGYTF. CDR3 nucleotide sequence: TGTGCCAGCACTCAAGGGAGGTGGGACTATGGCTACACCTTC.

The rearrangement uses TRBV5-1 and TRBJ1-6, with a possible D match to TRBD1 (5 bases). There are 15 residues in the CDR3. V lost 2 bases and J 5 bases, leaving 11 bases between the germline ends. In germline, CDR1 is SGHRS, CDR2 YFSETQ. Here the CDR3 DNA reads TGCGCCAGCAGCTTAACAGGAGGGGATAATTCACCCCTCCACTTT. This codes for CASSLTGGDNSPLHF. Variable domain in full (rest from reference TRBV5-1 and TRBJ1-6): KAGVTQTPRYLIKTRGQQVTLSCSPISGHRSVSWYQQTPGQGLQFLFEYFSETQRNKGNFPGRFSGRQFSNSRSEMNVSTLELGDSALYLCASSLTGGDNSPLHFGNGTRLTVT.

The chain joins TRBV28 to TRBJ2-2; 8 nucleotides align to TRBD2. This CDR3 region has 15 residues. Germline V lookup: CDR1 MDHEN, CDR2 SYDVKM. CDR3 region: CAMSGTSSNTGELFF. The CDR3 region has the DNA TGTGCTATGTCTGGGACTAGTTCGAACACCGGGGAGCTGTTTTTT.

CDR3 in amino acids: CASSLGAGAIQETQYF. CDR3 coding DNA: TGTGCCAGCAGCTTGGGGGCGGGGGCTATCCAAGAGACCCAGTACTTC. The J gene is TRBJ2-5, the V gene TRBV5-4; perhaps TRBD2 as D (7 bases). This CDR3 comprises 16 residues. CDR1 is SGHNT, CDR2 YYREEE, per germline (reference sequence). The V end was cut by 0 bases, the J end by 1 base, with 13 bases between.

The chain has TRBV28 and TRBJ2-1; a weak D match, TRBD2 (5 bases). Germline-derived CDR1 and CDR2 are MDHEN and SYDVKM. CDR3 length: 14 residues. V dropped 2 bases and J dropped 2 bases, with 7 bases sitting between them. The CDR3 region is CASSLRDTYNEQFF. The CDR3 bases are TGTGCCAGCAGTTTACGGGATACCTACAATGAGCAGTTCTTC.